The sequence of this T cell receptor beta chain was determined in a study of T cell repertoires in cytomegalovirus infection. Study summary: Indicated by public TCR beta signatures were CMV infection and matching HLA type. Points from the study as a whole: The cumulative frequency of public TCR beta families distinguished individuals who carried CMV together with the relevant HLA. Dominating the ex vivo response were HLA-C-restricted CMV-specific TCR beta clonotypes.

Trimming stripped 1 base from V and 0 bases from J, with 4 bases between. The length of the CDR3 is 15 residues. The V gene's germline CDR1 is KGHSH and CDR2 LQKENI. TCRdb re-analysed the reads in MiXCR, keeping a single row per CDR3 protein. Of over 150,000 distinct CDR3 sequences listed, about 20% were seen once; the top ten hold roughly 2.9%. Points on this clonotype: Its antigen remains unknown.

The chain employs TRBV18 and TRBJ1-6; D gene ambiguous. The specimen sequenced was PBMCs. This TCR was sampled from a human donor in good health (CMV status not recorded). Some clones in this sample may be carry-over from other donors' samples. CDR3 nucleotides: TGTGCCAGCTCACCACAGAGCTCCTATAATTCACCCCTCCACTTT. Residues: CASSPQSSYNSPLHF.